These T cell receptor beta chains were read from a single sample in a study of blood T cell repertoires in COVID-19. Generated by immunoSEQ multiplex PCR, the TCRdb table keeps only in-frame clones and is missing some. The data contain some 30,000 clones, 85% to 90% of them singletons. Input material: peripheral blood. Receptors originate from a human donor with active COVID-19. The donor label of this sample is uncertain. Each CDR3 is given with its conserved first and last residue. D genes are given only for firm matches. Clone sizes are given selectively: once, few, many, or a class where the clone is expanded.

size: .
V: TRBV6-5
J: TRBJ1-1
D: .
DNA: TGTGCCAGCAGTTACTCAGAGGGGAACACTGAAGCTTTCTTT
CDR3: CASSYSEGNTEAFF

size: .
V: TRBV18
J: TRBJ1-1
D: TRBD1
DNA: TGTGCCAGCTCACCCCCCCGTTTGACAGGGGGCTACACTGAAGCTTTCTTT
CDR3: CASSPPRLTGGYTEAFF

size: .
V: TRBV7-6
J: TRBJ2-7
D: TRBD1
DNA: TGTGCCAGCAGCTTAGGACAGGGGGGATACTACGAGCAGTACTTC
CDR3: CASSLGQGGYYEQYF

size: .
V: TRBV12-3/TRBV12-4
J: TRBJ2-7
D: .
DNA: TGTGCCAGCACCCGACTTGGAGGGGATGAGCAGTACTTC
CDR3: CASTRLGGDEQYF

size: few
V: TRBV6-6
J: TRBJ1-5
D: .
DNA: TGTGCCAGCGGGGGGGGAGGCAATCAGCCCCAGCATTTT
CDR3: CASGGGGNQPQHF

size: .
V: TRBV7-6
J: TRBJ2-5
D: .
DNA: TGTGCCAGCAGCTTATTACCGCGGGGGCCGGACTTGGGGGCCCAGTACTTC
CDR3: CASSLLPRGPDLGAQYF

size: .
V: TRBV10-3
J: TRBJ2-5
D: .
DNA: TGTGCCATCAGCCGGGGACTGCAAGAGACCCAGTACTTC
CDR3: CAISRGLQETQYF

size: .
V: TRBV7-2
J: TRBJ2-5
D: TRBD1
DNA: TGTGCCAGCAGCGCCGGACAGGCAACGGGGCAAGAGACCCAGTACTTC
CDR3: CASSAGQATGQETQYF

size: .
V: TRBV19
J: TRBJ1-1
D: TRBD1
DNA: TGTGCCAGTAGTCCGAGGACAGGGGGTTTGGCTGAAGCTTTCTTT
CDR3: CASSPRTGGLAEAFF

size: few
V: TRBV29-1
J: TRBJ1-2
D: TRBD1
DNA: TGCAGCGTTCCGACAGGGTCGAACTATGGCTACACCTTC
CDR3: CSVPTGSNYGYTF

size: .
V: TRBV27
J: TRBJ2-7
D: .
DNA: .
CDR3: CASSSSRDRGRYEQYF

size: .
V: TRBV6-5
J: TRBJ1-1
D: .
DNA: TGTGCCAGCAGCCGGCAGGGGAACACTGAAGCTTTCTTT
CDR3: CASSRQGNTEAFF

size: .
V: TRBV18
J: TRBJ1-1
D: .
DNA: TGTGCCAGCTCACCGGCCCAAAACACTGAAGCTTTCTTT
CDR3: CASSPAQNTEAFF

size: .
V: TRBV6-6
J: TRBJ1-1
D: .
DNA: TGTGCCAGCAGTTACCCCCCAGAGGGCACTGAAGCTTTCTTT
CDR3: CASSYPPEGTEAFF

size: .
V: TRBV5-6
J: TRBJ1-2
D: .
DNA: TGTGCCAGCAGCTTACAGGGCTATGGCTACACCTTC
CDR3: CASSLQGYGYTF

size: .
V: TRBV9
J: TRBJ2-3
D: TRBD1
DNA: TGTGCCAGCAGCCGCCGGTCCCTGGGACAGGGCACAGATACGCAGTATTTT
CDR3: CASSRRSLGQGTDTQYF

size: .
V: TRBV7-9
J: TRBJ2-1
D: .
DNA: TGTGCCAGCAGCTCCCCCGGAGGAGTGCGGAATGGGCAGTTCTTC
CDR3: CASSSPGGVRNGQFF

size: .
V: TRBV9
J: TRBJ1-1
D: TRBD1
DNA: TGTGCCAGCAGCGTAGGATTAGAGGGGGCGACTGAAGCTTTCTTT
CDR3: CASSVGLEGATEAFF

size: .
V: TRBV7-7
J: TRBJ1-5
D: .
DNA: TGTGCTAGCAGCTTAGGCCCCGACAGGATTGATCAGCCCCAGCATTTT
CDR3: CASSLGPDRIDQPQHF

size: .
V: TRBV25-1
J: TRBJ2-6
D: .
DNA: TGTGCCAGCAACAGGGCTGGGGCCAACGTCCTGACTTTC
CDR3: CASNRAGANVLTF

size: .
V: TRBV5-4
J: TRBJ1-4
D: TRBD1
DNA: TGTGCCAGCAGCTTGGGACAGGGTAATGAAAAACTGTTTTTT
CDR3: CASSLGQGNEKLFF

size: .
V: TRBV4-2
J: TRBJ1-2
D: .
DNA: TGTGCCAGCAGCCAAGATAGGGGCGAATTCTATGGCTACACCTTC
CDR3: CASSQDRGEFYGYTF

size: .
V: TRBV27
J: TRBJ2-5
D: TRBD2
DNA: TGTGCCAGCCGAACTAGGGGGCTACTAGCGGGGGGCCCGGCGGAGACCCAGTACTTC
CDR3: CASRTRGLLAGGPAETQYF

size: .
V: TRBV7-3
J: TRBJ2-3
D: .
DNA: TGTGCCAGCAGCTTAGAGTCGGGTCCGCAGTATTTT
CDR3: CASSLESGPQYF

size: .
V: TRBV5-1
J: TRBJ2-7
D: .
DNA: TGCGCCAGCCGAGCACTGGCGGGGGCCGACTACGAGCAGTACTTC
CDR3: CASRALAGADYEQYF

size: .
V: TRBV7-7
J: TRBJ2-1
D: .
DNA: TGTGCTAGCAGCGCAATTGGGGGAGGTAGTGGTGAGCAGTTCTTC
CDR3: CASSAIGGGSGEQFF

size: .
V: TRBV7-6
J: TRBJ2-5
D: .
DNA: TGTGCCAGCAGCTTAGGCGTCAACCAAGAGACCCAGTACTTC
CDR3: CASSLGVNQETQYF

size: .
V: TRBV6-1
J: TRBJ2-1
D: .
DNA: TGTGCCAGCAGTGAAATTCGCTACAATGAGCAGTTCTTC
CDR3: CASSEIRYNEQFF

size: .
V: TRBV11-1
J: TRBJ2-7
D: TRBD1
DNA: TGTGCCAGCCGCCAGGGGGTAGAGCAGTACTTC
CDR3: CASRQGVEQYF

size: .
V: TRBV11-2
J: TRBJ2-3
D: TRBD2
DNA: TGTGCCAGCAGCCCGGGAGGGCTTTTTGCGCAGTATTTT
CDR3: CASSPGGLFAQYF

size: .
V: TRBV27
J: TRBJ2-5
D: .
DNA: TGTGCCACCTCCCGGGTGGGGGGATTGGAGACCCAGTACTTC
CDR3: CATSRVGGLETQYF

size: .
V: TRBV4-3
J: TRBJ1-6
D: TRBD1
DNA: TGCGCCAGCAGCCGGACAGGAGAATCACCCCTCCACTTT
CDR3: CASSRTGESPLHF

size: .
V: TRBV12-3/TRBV12-4
J: TRBJ2-5
D: .
DNA: TGTGCCAGCAGTCGACGACAGCAAGAGACCCAGTACTTC
CDR3: CASSRRQQETQYF

size: .
V: TRBV10-2
J: TRBJ1-5
D: .
DNA: TGCGCCAGCAGTGAGTCGAGTGCGTCCGGGGATCAGCCCCAGCATTTT
CDR3: CASSESSASGDQPQHF

size: once
V: TRBV11-3
J: TRBJ2-3
D: .
DNA: TGTGCCAGCAGCCGTGGGGACTCTCCAACTAGCACAGATACGCAGTATTTT
CDR3: CASSRGDSPTSTDTQYF

size: .
V: TRBV7-8
J: TRBJ1-1
D: .
DNA: TGTGCCAGCACCCTTAGGGGAGGTTTGAACACTGAAGCTTTCTTT
CDR3: CASTLRGGLNTEAFF

size: .
V: TRBV28
J: TRBJ1-1
D: .
DNA: TGTGCCAGCAGTAATTTGCGGGACCTGAACACTGAAGCTTTCTTT
CDR3: CASSNLRDLNTEAFF

size: .
V: TRBV6-5
J: TRBJ2-1
D: .
DNA: TGTGCCAGCAGTTTAACAGGGTTTACCTACAATGAGCAGTTCTTC
CDR3: CASSLTGFTYNEQFF

size: .
V: TRBV5-1
J: TRBJ2-1
D: .
DNA: TGCGCCAGCAGCTTCTCGGGTCAGGGTTCAGGTGAGCAGTTCTTC
CDR3: CASSFSGQGSGEQFF

size: once
V: TRBV7-2
J: TRBJ2-1
D: TRBD2
DNA: TGTGCCAGCAGCTTGGACACTAGCGGGGGGGCGGAGCAGTTCTTC
CDR3: CASSLDTSGGAEQFF

size: .
V: TRBV5-4
J: TRBJ1-3
D: .
DNA: TGTGCCAGCAGCTTGGGAGCGGGGGGCTCTGGAAACACCATATATTTT
CDR3: CASSLGAGGSGNTIYF

size: .
V: TRBV6-6
J: TRBJ2-5
D: TRBD1
DNA: TGTGCCAGCAGCGGACAGGGTAGAGAGACCCAGTACTTC
CDR3: CASSGQGRETQYF

size: .
V: TRBV11-2
J: TRBJ2-3
D: .
DNA: TGTGCCAGCAGCCCGAGCACAGATACGCAGTATTTT
CDR3: CASSPSTDTQYF

size: .
V: TRBV7-2
J: TRBJ2-2
D: .
DNA: TGTGCCAGCAGCTATGGACATACGAACACCGGGGAGCTGTTTTTT
CDR3: CASSYGHTNTGELFF

size: .
V: TRBV6-5
J: TRBJ2-1
D: TRBD2
DNA: TGTGCCAGCAACCGCGGACTAGCGGCTTACAATGAGCAGTTCTTC
CDR3: CASNRGLAAYNEQFF

size: .
V: TRBV3-1/TRBV3-2
J: TRBJ1-1
D: TRBD1
DNA: TGTGCCAGCAGCCAAGGCGGACAGGTTCCTGAAGCTTTCTTT
CDR3: CASSQGGQVPEAFF

size: few
V: TRBV7-9
J: TRBJ1-6
D: TRBD1
DNA: TGTGCCAGCAGCCCCGGTAAAGATGACAGGGTGACTTCACCCCTCCACTTT
CDR3: CASSPGKDDRVTSPLHF